Listed here are 3 T cell receptor beta chains from one sample, sequenced in a study of ipilimumab plus nivolumab after autologous stem cell transplantation. Data came from immunoSEQ multiplex PCR; TCRdb stores just in-frame clones and leaves some out. Of roughly 45,000 clones in the sample, roughly 88% were seen once. This sample comprised PBMCs, obtained in a trial of ipilimumab plus nivolumab as post-transplant consolidation. Receptor source: a male donor with multiple myeloma.

The chain is built from TRBV18 and TRBJ1-5; a weak D match, TRBD1 (5 bases). Per germline, CDR1 KGHSH and CDR2 LQKENI. This CDR3 is built from 13 residues. Trimming took off 5 bases at V and 8 bases at J, with 13 bases between the two ends. The DNA of the CDR3 is TGTGCCAGCTCAACAGGAGGCGGTGAGCCCCAGCATTTT. Translation gives CASSTGGGEPQHF.

The chain has TRBV7-2 and TRBJ2-3, with D maybe TRBD2 (7 bases). V shed 6 bases and J shed 1 base, with 20 bases lying between them. Germline CDR1 and CDR2: SGHTA and FQGNSA. This CDR3 has 17 amino acids. CDR3 nucleotides: TGTGCCAGCAGTTGGGCCTCAGGCGGGGGCCGCACAGATACGCAGTATTTT. Its translation: CASSWASGGGRTDTQYF.

The CDR3 bases are TGTGCCAGCAGTCGAGGGCACTATGGCTACACCTTC. Translating gives CASSRGHYGYTF. The genes are TRBV28 and TRBJ1-2; D remains unclear. The V end lost 5 bases, the J end lost 3 bases, and 7 bases lay between the germline ends. The CDR3 is 12 residues long. Germline V gives CDR1 MDHEN, CDR2 SYDVKM.